This T cell receptor (beta chain) was captured in a study of human T cells and chemical hapten exposure. Time point denoted: pre-sensitization, week 0. The sample's treatment: therapeutic diphenylcyclopropenone sensitization with weekly scalp DPC. This clonotype was found a few times. The CDR3 spans 14 residues. Trimming took 3 bases from V and 5 from J; bases not matched to a gene: 3. Library preparation tagged each individual cDNA molecule with a unique molecular identifier. MiXCR, run by TCRdb on the RACE reads, gives a single entry per CDR3 protein. The table records approximately 60,000 distinct CDR3 sequences, 11% of them present only once.

The chain combines TRBV12-3 or TRBV12-4 with TRBJ2-2, with TRBD1 matching over 7 bases. The starting material was whole blood, obtained in connection with sensitization to the hapten diphenylcyclopropenone (DPC). The sequence was obtained from a woman in her thirties or forties with alopecia areata. Some clones in this sample may be carry-over from other donors' samples. The DNA for the CDR3 is TGTGCCAGCAGTTTGGGACAGCCGACCGGGGAGCTGTTTTTT. It encodes CASSLGQPTGELFF.